Described below is a single T cell receptor (beta chain) sequence and its context. The sample is drawn from a study of blood T cell repertoires in COVID-19. The CDR3 runs to 14 residues. In germline, CDR1 is LGHNA, CDR2 YNFKEQ. V gave up 5 bases and J gave up 1 base, with 11 bases separating them. The protocol was immunoSEQ multiplex PCR, while the TCRdb copy is restricted to in-frame clones and leaves out a portion. The table has a few hundred thousand clones, approximately 82% seen once; the top ten hold roughly 2%. This clonotype was obtained from a young man who had recovered from COVID-19. Sequencing was performed on peripheral blood. The J gene is TRBJ1-1, the V gene TRBV4-2, with D perhaps matching TRBD1 (6 bases). Here the CDR3 DNA reads TGTGCCAGCAGCGAGCAACAGGGGAACACTGAAGCTTTCTTT. Translation: CASSEQQGNTEAFF.